This TCR beta chain appears in the sequencing data of a study of T cells in Graves' hyperthyroidism and ophthalmopathy (dated by TCRdb to about 2019). For the wider study: Peripheral blood was collected at initial diagnosis, before any treatment. To identify TCR V-J signatures that set the groups apart, the researchers used a discovery cohort of more than 95 patients, made up of 40 to 45 with Graves' ophthalmopathy and around 58 with stable Graves' hyperthyroidism. Prospective prediction of ophthalmopathy was tested in an independent validation cohort consisting of roughly 20 hyperthyroidism patients and more than 15 patients who later progressed to ophthalmopathy. For training and testing, the 100 or so patients in the discovery cohort were randomly divided in a 7:3 ratio. In addition, the study compared T-cell repertoires in thyroid tissue and in blood from a handful of Graves' hyperthyroidism patients. Following sampling, methimazole starting at 30 mg daily was given to hyperthyroidism patients, and high-dose intravenous methylprednisolone was given to ophthalmopathy patients. TCR Vbeta CDR3 sequencing of 135 peripheral blood samples (roughly 41 ophthalmopathy, 75 hyperthyroidism and roughly 17 progressor patients) is reported in the paper. What the authors observed across the whole study: In validation, the model predicted progression to ophthalmopathy with approximately 71% sensitivity and roughly 72% specificity, a median of approximately 6.7 months before onset. In cross-validation, a model built on a 13 V-J signature told ophthalmopathy apart from stable hyperthyroidism with less than 90% sensitivity and approximately 81% specificity, and in testing the same model reached 80%/75%. No statistical method was used to fix the sample size in advance, and group allocation was not hidden from the investigators. Most expanded thyroid clonotypes (frequency above 0.001) were also detected in blood, suggesting blood repertoires may reflect thyroid immune responses.

Stable Graves' hyperthyroidism was defined as the absence of progression to ophthalmopathy over 18 months of follow-up. Hyperthyroidism patients were aged 18 to 65 years and newly diagnosed, with disease duration of less than 2 months. The study excluded patients with uncontrolled infections, other autoimmune diseases, pregnancy or lactation. Clinical symptoms, serum thyroxine and TRAb, thyroid ultrasound, and orbital computed tomography formed the basis for the diagnoses. PBMCs were separated from 10 ml of fresh peripheral blood using Ficoll-Paque density gradient centrifugation. Trizol reagent was used to extract total RNA, and RNA quality was then checked on an Agilent 2100 Bioanalyzer. The TCR beta CDR3 regions were amplified from the RNA transcripts. The first round of RT-PCR for the TCR CDR3 was performed with the HTBI primer set and the Qiagen OneStep RT-PCR kit. A second multiplex PCR round built the libraries, followed by size selection and purification. Sequencing of the libraries was done on an Illumina HiSeq2000 using paired-end 100 bp reads. In the source study's methods: Raw data were processed with SOAPnuke, discarding reads with adapters, uncalled bases, mean Phred below 15, or no exact constant-primer or identifier match. COPE v1.2.5 was used to merge high-quality paired reads, and clonotypes were defined as unique nucleotide sequences. MiTCR v1.1 was used to align the clonotypes against IMGT TRBV, TRBD and TRBJ reference segments. Analysis was restricted to V-J combinations with a frequency above 0.0001, which covered roughly 99% of repertoires. The TCS score was defined as F50 (clonal expansion) divided by E x V (chaos), with BLOSUM62-based TCRdist calculated between CDR3 peptides within each V-J. Welch's t-statistics and random forest reduced fewer than 550 V-J features to around 14, which were used in a naive Bayes classifier (R e1071). Through fastp at Q25 and MiXCR, TCRdb rebuilt clones from the public reads, retaining in-frame beta chains. When rows share a CDR3 protein, they turn into one entry using the most common DNA and genes. TCRdb's processing, not the study's, gives the V and J calls here. In all, the sample holds about 590,000 distinct CDR3 sequences, and 15% to 17% of those were seen once. Under 8% of the sample comes from the top ten.

Per the germline V gene (reference sequence), LGHDT is the CDR1 and YNNKEL is the CDR2. The CDR3 sequence holds 14 residues, the cysteine and phenylalanine included. Kept here is only the CDR3 DNA, which spans 42 bases and is read in frame from base 1. Trimming removed 2 bases from V and 4 bases from J; the gene matches leave 3 bases unexplained. This clonotype was detected many times. The antigen this receptor binds is unknown. No base quality information exists; no much larger clone differs at one position. Sequencing input: blood. The TCR comes from a woman aged 25-40 years with Graves' hyperthyroidism. The sequence joins TRBV3-1 to TRBJ2-3, with 7 junctional bases fitting TRBD1. The CDR3 here reads CASSQNRGPDTQYF. In nucleotides, the sequence is TGTGCCAGCAGCCAAAACAGGGGCCCAGATACGCAGTATTTT.